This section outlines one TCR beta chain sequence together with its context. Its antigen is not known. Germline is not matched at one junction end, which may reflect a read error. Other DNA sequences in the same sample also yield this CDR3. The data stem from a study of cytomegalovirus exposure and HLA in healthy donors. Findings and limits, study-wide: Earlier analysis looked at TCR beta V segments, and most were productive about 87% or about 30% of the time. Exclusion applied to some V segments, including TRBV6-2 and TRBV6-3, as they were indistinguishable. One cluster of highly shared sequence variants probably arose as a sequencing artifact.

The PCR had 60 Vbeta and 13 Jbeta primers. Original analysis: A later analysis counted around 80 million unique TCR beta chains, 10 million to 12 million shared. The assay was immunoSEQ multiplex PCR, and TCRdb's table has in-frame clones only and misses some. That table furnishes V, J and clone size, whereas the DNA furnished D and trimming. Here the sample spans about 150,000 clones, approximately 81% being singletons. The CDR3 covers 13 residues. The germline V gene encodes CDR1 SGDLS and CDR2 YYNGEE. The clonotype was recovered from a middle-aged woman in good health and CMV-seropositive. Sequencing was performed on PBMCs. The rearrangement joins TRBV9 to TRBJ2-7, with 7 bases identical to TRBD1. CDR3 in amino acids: CASSDGTAYEQYF. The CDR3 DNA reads TGTGCCAGTAGCGATGGGACAGCCTACGAGCAGTACTTC.